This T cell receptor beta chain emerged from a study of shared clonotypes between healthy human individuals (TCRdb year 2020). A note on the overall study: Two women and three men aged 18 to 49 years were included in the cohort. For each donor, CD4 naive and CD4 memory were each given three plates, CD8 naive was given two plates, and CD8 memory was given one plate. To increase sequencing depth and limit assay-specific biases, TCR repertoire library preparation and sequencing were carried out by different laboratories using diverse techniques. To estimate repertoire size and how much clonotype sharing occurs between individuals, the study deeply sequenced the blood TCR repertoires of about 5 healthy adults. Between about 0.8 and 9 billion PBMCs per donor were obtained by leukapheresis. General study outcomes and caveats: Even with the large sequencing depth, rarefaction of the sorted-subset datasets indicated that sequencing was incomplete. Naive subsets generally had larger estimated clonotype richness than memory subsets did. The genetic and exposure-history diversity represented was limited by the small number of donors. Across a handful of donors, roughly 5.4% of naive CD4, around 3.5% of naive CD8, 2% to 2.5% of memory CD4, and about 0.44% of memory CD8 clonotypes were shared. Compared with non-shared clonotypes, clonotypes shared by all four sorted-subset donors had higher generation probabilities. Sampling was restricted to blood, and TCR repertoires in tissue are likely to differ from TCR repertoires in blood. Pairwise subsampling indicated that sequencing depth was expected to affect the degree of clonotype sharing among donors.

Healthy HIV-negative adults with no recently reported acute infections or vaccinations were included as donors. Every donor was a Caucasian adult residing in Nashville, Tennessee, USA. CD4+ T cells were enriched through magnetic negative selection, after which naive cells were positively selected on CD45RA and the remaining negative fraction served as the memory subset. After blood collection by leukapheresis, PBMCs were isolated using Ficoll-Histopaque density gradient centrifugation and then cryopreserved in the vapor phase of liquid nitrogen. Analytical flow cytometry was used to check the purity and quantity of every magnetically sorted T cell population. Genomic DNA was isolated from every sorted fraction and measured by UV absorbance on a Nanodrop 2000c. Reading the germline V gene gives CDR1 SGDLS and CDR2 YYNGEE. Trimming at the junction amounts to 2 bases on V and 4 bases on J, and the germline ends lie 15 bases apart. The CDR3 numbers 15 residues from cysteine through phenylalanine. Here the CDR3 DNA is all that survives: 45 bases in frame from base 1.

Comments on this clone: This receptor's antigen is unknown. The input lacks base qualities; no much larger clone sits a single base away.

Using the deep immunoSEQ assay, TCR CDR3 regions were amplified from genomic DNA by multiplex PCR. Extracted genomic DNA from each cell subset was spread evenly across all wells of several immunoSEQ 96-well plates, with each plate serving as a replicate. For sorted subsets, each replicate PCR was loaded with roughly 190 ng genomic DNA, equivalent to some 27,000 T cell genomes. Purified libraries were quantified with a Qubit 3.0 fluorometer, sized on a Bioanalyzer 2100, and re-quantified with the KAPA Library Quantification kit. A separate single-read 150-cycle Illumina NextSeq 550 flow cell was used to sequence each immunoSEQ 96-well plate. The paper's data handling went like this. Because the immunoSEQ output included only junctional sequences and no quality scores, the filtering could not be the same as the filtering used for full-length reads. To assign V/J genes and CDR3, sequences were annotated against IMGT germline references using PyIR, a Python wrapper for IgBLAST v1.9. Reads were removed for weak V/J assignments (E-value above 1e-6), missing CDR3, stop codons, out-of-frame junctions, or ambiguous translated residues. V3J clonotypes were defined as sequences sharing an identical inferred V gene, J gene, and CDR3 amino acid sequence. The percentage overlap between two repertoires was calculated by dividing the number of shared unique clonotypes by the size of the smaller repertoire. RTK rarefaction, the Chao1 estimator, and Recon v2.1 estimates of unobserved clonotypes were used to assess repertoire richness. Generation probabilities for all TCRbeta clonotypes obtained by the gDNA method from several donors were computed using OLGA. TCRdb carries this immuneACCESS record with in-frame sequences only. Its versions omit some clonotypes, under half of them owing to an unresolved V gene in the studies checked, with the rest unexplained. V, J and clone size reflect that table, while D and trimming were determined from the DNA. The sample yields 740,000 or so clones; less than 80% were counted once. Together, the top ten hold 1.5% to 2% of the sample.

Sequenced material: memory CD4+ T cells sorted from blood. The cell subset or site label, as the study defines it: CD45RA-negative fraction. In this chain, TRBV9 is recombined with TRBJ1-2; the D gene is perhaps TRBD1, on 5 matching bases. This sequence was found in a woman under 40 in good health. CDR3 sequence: CASSVGRQTPYGYTF. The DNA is TGTGCCAGCAGCGTGGGACGACAGACCCCCTATGGCTACACCTTC.